These 27 T cell receptor beta chains share one sample of origin, sequenced in a study of shared clonotypes between healthy human individuals. Clones were read by immunoSEQ multiplex PCR, and TCRdb kept only the in-frame ones, dropping some. Found here are a few million clones, approximately 93% of them singletons; the top ten hold around 0.4%. Sequences were obtained from naive CD4+ T cells from PBMCs. Subset here: CD45RA+ positively selected. The receptors derive from a man younger than 30 in good health. Some clones in this sample may be carry-over from other donors' samples.

The chain has TRBV6-5 and TRBJ1-2; D is uncertain. CDR1 and CDR2 from the germline V gene are MNHEY and SVGAGI. Trimming shortened V by 0 bases and J by 7 bases, and 15 bases separated the two germline ends. The CDR3 is 15 residues long. The CDR3 spells CASSYSLGVGGGYTF. The CDR3 DNA sequence: TGTGCCAGCAGTTACTCCCTCGGGGTAGGCGGTGGCTACACCTTC.

This clone was observed a single time. The V and J genes are TRBV11-1 and TRBJ2-4; 7 nucleotides line up with TRBD2. CDR1 SGHAT and CDR2 FQDESV come from the germline V gene (reference sequence). The CDR3 runs 16 residues. V shed 1 base, J shed 8 bases, and the junction held 11 bases outside the gene matches. The CDR3 coding sequence is TGTGCCAGCAGCTTAGGACCTAGCCCAGGGAGGGACATTCAGTACTTC. It yields the protein CASSLGPSPGRDIQYF.

The chain joins TRBV6-5 to TRBJ1-1, with D maybe TRBD1 (5 bases). The germline gives CDR1 MNHEY, CDR2 SVGAGI. The V gene lost 0 bases and the J gene lost 5 bases, with 13 bases spanning the gap. This CDR3 has 15 residues. The CDR3 nucleotides are TGTGCCAGCAGTTACTCACAGGTAGTAATGACTGAAGCTTTCTTT. Protein sequence: CASSYSQVVMTEAFF.

This clone showed up just once. This sequence joins TRBV6-1 and TRBJ1-5, with 9 bases aligning to TRBD1. The germline V gene has CDR1 MNHNS and CDR2 SASEGT. The CDR3 runs to 15 residues. Trimming took 5 bases from V and 2 from J; bases not matched to a gene: 4. CDR3 nucleotides: TGTGCCAGCAGTTTGGGACAGGGCGGCAATCAGCCCCAGCATTTT. Translation: CASSLGQGGNQPQHF.

The chain carries TRBV25-1 and TRBJ2-7; 8 positions agree with TRBD2. After removal of 10 bases from V and 4 bases from J, the junction contained 15 bases not matched to a gene. The CDR3 has 15 amino acids. Germline loops: CDR1 MGHDK, CDR2 SYGVNS. The CDR3 DNA reads as TGTGCCACCTCCGGGAGGGGGGCTCTCGGTTACGAGCAGTACTTC. Translated: CATSGRGALGYEQYF.

The chain combines TRBV11-2 with TRBJ1-2; 7 bases match TRBD1. The CDR3 sequence is 13 residues long. V was clipped by 7 bases and J by 7 bases; unmatched bases: 9. The germline gives CDR1 SGHAT, CDR2 FQNNGV. The CDR3 DNA follows: TGTGCCAGCACCCCCCGACAGGGAGGTGGCTACACCTTC. It yields the protein CASTPRQGGGYTF.

Turning to this clone: This CDR3 is also generated by other DNA sequences in the sample. The chain employs TRBV2 and TRBJ1-1; possibly TRBD1 for D (5 bases). CDR1 is SNHLY and CDR2 is FYNNEI in the germline V gene. The CDR3 is 13 amino acids. Trimming cost V 3 bases and J 4 bases, with 9 bases left between them. The CDR3 DNA reads as TGTGCCAGCAGTGACCGGGGGGGCACTGAAGCTTTCTTT. This codes for CASSDRGGTEAFF.

The chain carries TRBV7-6 and TRBJ2-3, with 8 nucleotides matching TRBD2. V dropped 5 bases and J dropped 4; count of bases not matched to a gene: 11. Germline V gene sequence: CDR1 SGHVS, CDR2 FNYEAQ. The CDR3 is 16 amino acids. CDR3 loop: CASSPPPGLEADTQYF. The CDR3 DNA reads as TGTGCCAGCAGCCCGCCCCCGGGACTAGAGGCAGATACGCAGTATTTT.

This chain links TRBV5-6 with TRBJ1-2; tentatively, D is TRBD1 (5 bases). The CDR3 is 14 amino acids. V gave up 0 bases and J gave up 3 bases, with 9 bases separating them. Germline loops: CDR1 SGHDT, CDR2 YYEEEE. Written as DNA, the CDR3 is TGTGCCAGCAGCTTGGCCCCGGGGCACTATGGCTACACCTTC. The encoded protein is CASSLAPGHYGYTF.

The chain employs TRBV5-1 and TRBJ2-1, with 7 bases identical to TRBD2. Germline values: CDR1 SGHRS, CDR2 YFSETQ. J lost 4 bases, V lost 4 bases, and 11 bases had no gene match. CDR3 size: 16 residues. CDR3 sequence (DNA): TGCGCCAGCAGCGAGAAACCGGGAGGAGAATACAATGAGCAGTTCTTC. This translates into CASSEKPGGEYNEQFF.

This sequence joins TRBV2 and TRBJ2-2; 10 bases fit TRBD2. This CDR3 contains 16 residues. CDR1 SNHLY and CDR2 FYNNEI come from the germline V gene. The J segment lost 4 bases and the V segment lost 5 bases, leaving 7 bases of the junction unmatched. CDR3 protein: CASSRSGRAGTGELFF. The CDR3 coding sequence is TGTGCCAGCAGTAGAAGCGGGAGGGCCGGCACCGGGGAGCTGTTTTTT.

This chain links TRBV5-1 with TRBJ2-7, with D possibly TRBD1 on 6 matching bases. Trimming took 4 bases from V and 2 from J, leaving 16 bases between them. The germline V gene has CDR1 SGHRS and CDR2 YFSETQ. This CDR3 region has 15 residues. CDR3 loop: CASSVGPDSTYEQYF. In DNA, the CDR3 is TGCGCCAGCAGCGTGGGGCCGGACAGTACCTACGAGCAGTACTTC.

This clone was recorded once. The rearrangement links TRBV27 to TRBJ2-7; D may correspond to TRBD1 or TRBD2 (7 bases each). With 5 bases removed from V and 5 bases from J, the gap between germline ends came to 19 bases. The germline CDR1 and CDR2 sequences are MNHEY and SMNVEV (reference sequence). The CDR3 sequence is 15 residues long. In nucleotides, the CDR3 is TGTGCCAGCAGTCCCCGACAGGGAGGGTTCCACGAGCAGTACTTC. Its translation: CASSPRQGGFHEQYF.

CDR3 sequence reads: CASSGPGLGSNEQFF. For the CDR3, the DNA is TGCGCCAGCAGTGGGCCGGGGCTAGGGTCGAATGAGCAGTTCTTC. The chain employs TRBV10-1 and TRBJ2-1; D is tentatively TRBD1 or TRBD2 (5 bases each). V lost 4 bases to trimming and J lost 7 bases, with 17 bases between them. Germline assignment: CDR1 WNHNN and CDR2 SYGVQD (reference sequence). The CDR3 covers 15 residues.

This clone showed up just once. The J gene is TRBJ1-4, the V gene TRBV29-1; 9 nucleotides line up with TRBD1. The CDR3 loop spans 15 amino acids. The germline CDR1 and CDR2 sequences are SQVTM and ANQGSEA. V lost 5 bases and J lost 7; bases outside the gene matches: 11. The CDR3 sequence: CSVSDRGAVIEKLFF. Written as DNA, the CDR3 is TGCAGCGTTTCCGACAGGGGGGCTGTTATTGAAAAACTGTTTTTT.

The rearrangement links TRBV7-9 to TRBJ2-1; TRBD2 matches at 10 bases. Germline CDR1 and CDR2: SEHNR and FQNEAQ (reference sequence). This CDR3 has 15 amino acids. J gave up 4 bases and V 6 bases, and 6 bases lay outside the gene matches. CDR3 region: CASRQTSGRYNEQFF. DNA of the CDR3: TGTGCCAGCAGACAGACTAGCGGGCGATACAATGAGCAGTTCTTC.

V usage is TRBV7-9 and J usage is TRBJ2-5; 9 nucleotides line up with TRBD2. This CDR3 is 15 amino acids long. Germline V CDR1 and CDR2: SEHNR, FQNEAQ (reference sequence). With 2 bases clipped from V and 2 bases from J, the junction kept 3 bases outside the gene matches. CDR3 sequence reads: CASSLITSGQETQYF. Here the CDR3 DNA reads TGTGCCAGCAGCTTAATAACTAGCGGGCAAGAGACCCAGTACTTC. The whole variable domain, remainder taken from reference TRBV7-9 and TRBJ2-5, is DTGVSQNPRHKITKRGQNVTFRCDPISEHNRLYWYRQTLGQGPEFLTYFQNEAQLEKSRLLSDRFSAERPKGSFSTLEIQRTEQGDSAMYLCASSLITSGQETQYFGPGTRLLVL.

This chain connects TRBV9 to TRBJ2-1, with D possibly called TRBD1 or TRBD2 (5 bases each). The length of the CDR3 is 16 residues. Germline CDR1 is SGDLS and CDR2 is YYNGEE. Trimming took off 4 bases at V and 8 bases at J, with 22 bases between the two ends. CDR3 coding DNA: TGTGCCAGCAGCCGGGACCGAATACGAGGTTTCGATGAGCAGTTCTTC. Protein product: CASSRDRIRGFDEQFF.

This clone was observed once. This chain connects TRBV5-1 to TRBJ2-5; D might be TRBD1 or TRBD2, each matching 7 bases. The closer fit of TRBJ2-7 to the DNA end suggests the J call may be wrong. Looked up from germline, CDR1 is SGHRS and CDR2 is YFSETQ. The CDR3 totals 17 residues. CDR3 DNA sequence: TGCGCCAGCAGCTTTGGGAGGGACAGCAGAATAACCTACGAGCAGTACTTC. This translates into CASSFGRDSRITYEQYF.

The V call is TRBV15, the J call TRBJ1-4; TRBD1 agrees at 8 bases. J was trimmed by 10 bases and V by 4 bases; bases with no gene match: 5. This CDR3 has 13 residues. The V gene's germline CDR1 is LNHNV and CDR2 YYDKDF (reference sequence). The CDR3 here is CATSTGQGGKLFF. CDR3 DNA sequence: TGTGCCACCAGCACCGGACAGGGTGGAAAACTGTTTTTT.

Details on this clone: In the same sample, other DNA sequences code for this CDR3. V usage is TRBV20-1 and J usage is TRBJ2-3; D might be TRBD2 (6 bases). The germline CDR1 and CDR2 sequences are DFQATT and SNEGSKA (reference sequence). The CDR3 extends over 11 amino acids. Trimming pared 3 bases from V and 6 bases from J, leaving 7 bases between. CDR3 sequence: CSASRGDTQYF. The CDR3, as DNA: TGCAGTGCTAGTCGGGGGGATACGCAGTATTTT.

The chain couples TRBV16 to TRBJ1-3; D remains unclear. The CDR3 loop spans 15 amino acids. Germline CDR1 KGHSY, CDR2 FQNENV. Trimming cost V 0 bases and J 3 bases, with 9 bases left between them. CDR3 nucleotides: TGTGCCAGCAGCCAATCGTTCGGAGTTGGAAACACCATATATTTT. It is translated as CASSQSFGVGNTIYF.

The rearrangement uses TRBV20-1 and TRBJ2-7, with 7 bases matching TRBD2. CDR1 and CDR2 from the germline V gene are DFQATT and SNEGSKA (reference sequence). Trimming removed 7 bases from V and 6 bases from J; junction bases left unmatched: 6. This CDR3 comprises 11 residues. The CDR3 sequence: CSGTREGEQYF. The CDR3 nucleotides are TGCAGTGGTACCAGGGAGGGCGAGCAGTACTTC.

The V gene is TRBV20-1, the J gene TRBJ1-2, with unresolved D. V was trimmed by 4 bases and J by 4 bases, leaving 7 bases between them. CDR3 size: 11 residues. CDR1 and CDR2 (germline): DFQATT, SNEGSKA (reference sequence). The CDR3 region has the DNA TGCAGTGCTACGAACAGCTATGGCTACACCTTC. This gives the protein CSATNSYGYTF.

CDR3 in DNA: TGTGCCAGCTCGCCTAAGTCGGGAACCTACGAGCAGTACTTC. This gives the protein CASSPKSGTYEQYF. The J gene is TRBJ2-7, the V gene TRBV18; D might be TRBD2 (5 bases). V was pared by 6 bases and J by 2 bases, with 14 bases between. This CDR3 is built from 14 residues. In germline, CDR1 is KGHSH, CDR2 LQKENI.

The chain uses TRBV7-5 and TRBJ2-3; TRBD1, as called in the table, went unchecked against the DNA. TRBV7-5 is a known pseudogene. The CDR3 is 17 residues long. The DNA of the CDR3 is TGTGCCAGAGGCAAAACAGGGGGGACAGGCGTTAACCATACGCAGTATTTT. Its translation is CARGKTGGTGVNHTQYF.

V gene TRBV2 combines with J gene TRBJ2-7; D not resolved. Per the germline V gene, CDR1 is SNHLY and CDR2 is FYNNEI. Trimming took off 3 bases at V and 0 bases at J, with 12 bases between the two ends. The CDR3 consists of 15 residues. CDR3 amino acids: CASSDSGLLSYEQYF. The DNA for the CDR3 is TGTGCCAGCAGTGATTCTGGTCTTCTCTCCTACGAGCAGTACTTC.